These T cell receptor beta chains were read from a single sample in a study of post-analysis software for immune sequencing data. TCRdb reprocessed the PCR reads with MiXCR, giving one entry per CDR3 protein. Of hundreds of thousands of distinct CDR3 sequences listed, roughly 46% are singletons. The specimen was blood. Receptor source: a girl aged 10 to 17 with multiple sclerosis. Both conserved end residues are part of each CDR3. The order of the fields is clone size, J gene, D gene, V gene, CDR3 DNA, CDR3 protein. The D gene is left open where the match is weak. Clone size is not always given. Where it is, it says once, few, many or a class for expanded clones.

clone_size: NA; j_call: TRBJ1-1; d_call: NA; v_call: TRBV12-3/TRBV12-4; cdr3_nt: TGTGCCAGCAGTTTATCGGTTGTGAACACTGAAGCTTTCTTT; cdr3_aa: CASSLSVVNTEAFF
clone_size: once; j_call: TRBJ2-7; d_call: NA; v_call: TRBV20-1; cdr3_nt: TGCAGTGCTAGAGAGGGGGGGGCAGTAACCGAGCAGTACTTC; cdr3_aa: CSAREGGAVTEQYF
clone_size: NA; j_call: TRBJ2-5; d_call: NA; v_call: TRBV7-8; cdr3_nt: TGTGCCAGCGGCTTAGAAAGGGGGACCCAGTACTTC; cdr3_aa: CASGLERGTQYF
clone_size: NA; j_call: TRBJ2-5; d_call: NA; v_call: TRBV20-1; cdr3_nt: TGCAGTGCAAACCCCTCGGGGGCAGAGACCCAGTACTTC; cdr3_aa: CSANPSGAETQYF
clone_size: few; j_call: TRBJ1-5; d_call: TRBD1; v_call: TRBV12-3/TRBV12-4; cdr3_nt: TGTGCCAGCAGTTTTGGGACAGGGGACAACCAGCCCCAGCATTTT; cdr3_aa: CASSFGTGDNQPQHF
clone_size: NA; j_call: TRBJ2-1; d_call: NA; v_call: TRBV4-2; cdr3_nt: TGTGCCAGCAGCCAAGTTGGGGGTTTTGGGGGGTACAATGAGCAGTTCTTC; cdr3_aa: CASSQVGGFGGYNEQFF
clone_size: NA; j_call: TRBJ2-1; d_call: TRBD2; v_call: TRBV24-1; cdr3_nt: TGTGCCACCAGTACAGGCGGGAGAAGCTCCTACAATAAGCAGTTCTTC; cdr3_aa: CATSTGGRSSYNKQFF
clone_size: few; j_call: TRBJ2-7; d_call: TRBD1; v_call: TRBV29-1; cdr3_nt: TGCAGCGTTGAGTTTACAGGGGGCGCTTCCTACGAGCAGTACTTC; cdr3_aa: CSVEFTGGASYEQYF
clone_size: NA; j_call: TRBJ2-1; d_call: TRBD2; v_call: TRBV12-3/TRBV12-4; cdr3_nt: TGTGCCAGCAGTACCATTCAGCGGGAGGGGATATACAATGAGCAGTTCTTC; cdr3_aa: CASSTIQREGIYNEQFF
clone_size: few; j_call: TRBJ2-7; d_call: NA; v_call: TRBV9; cdr3_nt: TGTGCCAGCAGCGTAGGGGTTCCCTCCTACGAGCAGTACTTC; cdr3_aa: CASSVGVPSYEQYF
clone_size: few; j_call: TRBJ2-3; d_call: NA; v_call: TRBV9; cdr3_nt: TGTGCCAGCAGCGTAGCTACGGGGACAGATACGCAGTATTTT; cdr3_aa: CASSVATGTDTQYF
clone_size: NA; j_call: TRBJ1-1; d_call: NA; v_call: TRBV6-2/TRBV6-3; cdr3_nt: TGTGCCAGCCGATCCAGGGGCACTAACACTGAAGCTTTCTTT; cdr3_aa: CASRSRGTNTEAFF
clone_size: few; j_call: TRBJ2-3; d_call: NA; v_call: TRBV5-1; cdr3_nt: TGCGCCAGCAGCCTCGGAACCTCTGCGGATACGCAGTATTTT; cdr3_aa: CASSLGTSADTQYF
clone_size: NA; j_call: TRBJ2-1; d_call: TRBD2; v_call: TRBV28; cdr3_nt: TGTGCCAGCAGCCTGGATCTAGCGGGAGCCAATGAGCAGTTCTTC; cdr3_aa: CASSLDLAGANEQFF
clone_size: few; j_call: TRBJ2-5; d_call: TRBD2; v_call: TRBV4-1; cdr3_nt: TGCGCCAGCAGTAGAGCGGGGGGACGAGAGACCCAGTACTTC; cdr3_aa: CASSRAGGRETQYF
clone_size: NA; j_call: TRBJ1-1; d_call: NA; v_call: TRBV18; cdr3_nt: TGTGCCAGCTCACTCGACAGGCCTGGTAACACTGAAGCTTTCTTT; cdr3_aa: CASSLDRPGNTEAFF
clone_size: NA; j_call: TRBJ2-3; d_call: NA; v_call: TRBV3-1; cdr3_nt: TGTGCCAGCAGCCAATCGAGCGGGAGCACAGATACGCAGTATTTT; cdr3_aa: CASSQSSGSTDTQYF
clone_size: NA; j_call: TRBJ2-3; d_call: NA; v_call: TRBV7-3; cdr3_nt: TGTGCCAGCAGCTTCCAGGGAGATACGCAGTATTTT; cdr3_aa: CASSFQGDTQYF
clone_size: NA; j_call: TRBJ2-1; d_call: NA; v_call: TRBV6-5; cdr3_nt: TGTGCCAGCTTTTCGGGACTCGATACCTACAATGAGCAGTTCTTC; cdr3_aa: CASFSGLDTYNEQFF
clone_size: NA; j_call: TRBJ2-1; d_call: NA; v_call: TRBV5-1; cdr3_nt: TGCGCCAGCAGCTCCTTGGACAATGAGCAGTTCTTC; cdr3_aa: CASSSLDNEQFF
clone_size: few; j_call: TRBJ2-7; d_call: TRBD1; v_call: TRBV5-1; cdr3_nt: TGCGCCAGCAGCTTGGCGACAGGGGACTCAAGCTCCTACGAGCAGTACTTC; cdr3_aa: CASSLATGDSSSYEQYF
clone_size: once; j_call: TRBJ1-1; d_call: TRBD1; v_call: TRBV7-9; cdr3_nt: TGTGCCAGCAGCTCGGGACAGGGATATACCACTGAAGCTTTCTTT; cdr3_aa: CASSSGQGYTTEAFF
clone_size: NA; j_call: TRBJ2-7; d_call: TRBD1; v_call: TRBV20-1; cdr3_nt: TGCAGTGCTACCCCAGGGGGACAGCTAAACTACGAGCAGTACTTC; cdr3_aa: CSATPGGQLNYEQYF
clone_size: NA; j_call: TRBJ2-3; d_call: NA; v_call: TRBV12-3/TRBV12-4; cdr3_nt: TGTGCCAGCAGTGCCGGGTGGACGGATAGCACAGATACGCAGTATTTT; cdr3_aa: CASSAGWTDSTDTQYF
clone_size: NA; j_call: TRBJ2-5; d_call: TRBD1; v_call: TRBV5-6; cdr3_nt: TGTGCCAGCAGCACGGACAGGGAGAGCTCCTACAATGAGCAGTACTTC; cdr3_aa: CASSTDRESSYNEQYF
clone_size: few; j_call: TRBJ1-2; d_call: NA; v_call: TRBV5-1; cdr3_nt: TGCGCCAGCCGACGCTATCCGGGGCAGGCTAACTATGGCTACACCTTC; cdr3_aa: CASRRYPGQANYGYTF
clone_size: NA; j_call: TRBJ2-1; d_call: TRBD2; v_call: TRBV3-1; cdr3_nt: TGTGCCAGCAGCACCCGACTAGCCCGGGAGCAGTTCTTC; cdr3_aa: CASSTRLAREQFF
clone_size: few; j_call: TRBJ2-1; d_call: NA; v_call: TRBV6-5; cdr3_nt: TGTGCCAGCAGGATCGGGACCACTAACTACAATGAGCAGTTCTTC; cdr3_aa: CASRIGTTNYNEQFF
clone_size: few; j_call: TRBJ2-7; d_call: TRBD1; v_call: TRBV12-3/TRBV12-4; cdr3_nt: TGTGCCAGCAGTTTAGGGGCAGGGGGACACCAGTACTTC; cdr3_aa: CASSLGAGGHQYF
clone_size: NA; j_call: TRBJ2-4; d_call: NA; v_call: TRBV21-1; cdr3_nt: TGTGCCAGCAGCAAAGCGCCCTGGGGGGGACCGGGCAAAAACATTCAGTACTTC; cdr3_aa: CASSKAPWGGPGKNIQYF
clone_size: NA; j_call: TRBJ1-2; d_call: NA; v_call: TRBV4-1; cdr3_nt: TGCGCCAGCAGCCCCCCGGGACTCTATGGCTACACCTTC; cdr3_aa: CASSPPGLYGYTF